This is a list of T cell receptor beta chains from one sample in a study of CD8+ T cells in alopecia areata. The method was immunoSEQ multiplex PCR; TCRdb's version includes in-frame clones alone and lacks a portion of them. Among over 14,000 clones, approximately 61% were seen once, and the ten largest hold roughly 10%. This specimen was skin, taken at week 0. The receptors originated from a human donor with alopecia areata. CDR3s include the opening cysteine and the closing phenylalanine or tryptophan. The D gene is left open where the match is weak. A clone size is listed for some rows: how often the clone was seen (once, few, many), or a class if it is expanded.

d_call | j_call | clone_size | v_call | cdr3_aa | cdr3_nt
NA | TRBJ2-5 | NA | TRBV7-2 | CASSPAGGGYQETQYF | TGTGCCAGCAGCCCCGCCGGTGGAGGGTACCAAGAGACCCAGTACTTC
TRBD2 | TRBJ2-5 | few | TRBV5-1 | CASSLELAGGTKTQYF | TGCGCCAGCAGCTTGGAACTAGCGGGGGGAACGAAGACCCAGTACTTC
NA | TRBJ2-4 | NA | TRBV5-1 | CASSTGQPRNIQYF | TGCGCCAGCAGCACAGGACAGCCAAGAAACATTCAGTACTTC
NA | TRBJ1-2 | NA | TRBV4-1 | CASSPAPPTGYGYTF | TGCGCCAGCAGCCCTGCCCCCCCGACAGGCTATGGCTACACCTTC
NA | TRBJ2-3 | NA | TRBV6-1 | CASSDEGLRGTDTQYF | TGTGCCAGCAGTGATGAGGGGCTGAGGGGCACAGATACGCAATATTTT
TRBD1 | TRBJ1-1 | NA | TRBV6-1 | CASSELGQGSTEAFF | TGTGCCAGCAGTGAACTCGGACAGGGGAGCACTGAAGCTTTCTTT
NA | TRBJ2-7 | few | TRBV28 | CASSLTGRRPYEQYF | TGTGCCAGCAGTTTAACCGGCAGGCGCCCCTACGAGCAGTACTTC
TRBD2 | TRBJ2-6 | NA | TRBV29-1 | CSVEASSGGSGANVLTF | TGCAGCGTTGAAGCCTCCTCGGGAGGCTCTGGGGCCAACGTCCTGACCTTC
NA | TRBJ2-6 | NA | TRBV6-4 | CASSEDSSGANVLTF | TGTGCCAGCAGTGAGGACAGCTCTGGGGCCAACGTCCTGACTTTC
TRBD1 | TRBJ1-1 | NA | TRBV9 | CASSQSRDRGGTEAFF | TGTGCCAGCAGCCAGTCCCGGGACAGGGGGGGCACTGAAGCTTTCTTT
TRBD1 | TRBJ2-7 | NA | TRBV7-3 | CASSPGGQGSYEQYF | TGTGCCAGCAGCCCAGGAGGACAGGGGAGCTACGAGCAGTACTTC
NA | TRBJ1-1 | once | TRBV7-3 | CASSSQGIAEAFF | TGTGCCAGCAGCTCTCAGGGTATCGCTGAAGCTTTCTTT